The 27 T cell receptor beta chains below all came from one sample that was sequenced in a study of Ad26.COV2.S vaccination and SARS-CoV-2 variants. The treatment was: approximately 18 received Ad26.COV2.S at low or high dose, single or two shots; 5 received placebo; per-sample allocation not given. The samples were gathered on day 63 after the first injection of vaccine or placebo. Sequenced by immunoSEQ multiplex PCR; TCRdb stores in-frame clones only, minus some. Seen here are 440,000 or so clones, 90% observed once, and the top ten hold approximately 4.3%. The sequencing used peripheral blood, collected in a trial of Ad26.COV2.S vaccine versus placebo. These receptors all come from a person between 18 and 65 years old who received the Ad26.COV2.S COVID-19 vaccine or a placebo.

V gene TRBV29-1 combines with J gene TRBJ1-2, with D possibly TRBD1 on 6 matching bases. V lost 7 bases and J 2 bases, leaving 32 bases between the germline ends. CDR3 length equals 19 residues. The germline V gene encodes CDR1 SQVTM and CDR2 ANQGSEA. The CDR3 region has the DNA TGCAGCGACCAAACCTTCTCGGGGGCAGGGGCGTTGGTCAACTATGGCTACACCTTC. Translation gives CSDQTFSGAGALVNYGYTF.

The CDR3, as DNA: TGTGCCAGCAGTTACTACATCCGGGACAGGGGATACGAGCAGTACTTC. Its protein is CASSYYIRDRGYEQYF. The chain has TRBV6-6 and TRBJ2-7; 10 bases agree with TRBD1. V dropped 1 base and J dropped 4; count of bases not matched to a gene: 7. Germline V gene lookup returns CDR1 MNHNY and CDR2 SVGAGI (reference sequence). This CDR3 comprises 16 residues.

The CDR3 sequence is CASSLAGHTGELFF. The CDR3 DNA sequence: TGTGCCAGCAGCTTAGCGGGACACACCGGGGAGCTGTTTTTT. The V gene is TRBV7-8, the J gene TRBJ2-2; the D gene could be TRBD1 or TRBD2 (5 bases each). This CDR3 comprises 14 residues. The germline gives CDR1 SGHVS, CDR2 FQNEAQ. Trimming removed 0 bases from V and 3 bases from J, with 5 bases in between.

The table lists this clone with a few counts. The CDR3 nucleotides are TGTGCCAGTAGTCAAGGGGGGGGTAACAATCAGCCCCAGCATTTT. It is translated as CASSQGGGNNQPQHF. This sequence joins TRBV19 and TRBJ1-5, with D perhaps matching TRBD1 (6 bases). Trimming stripped 5 bases from V and 3 bases from J, with 14 bases between. Looked up from germline, CDR1 is LNHDA and CDR2 is SQIVND (reference sequence). The CDR3 runs 15 residues.

The chain joins TRBV4-2 to TRBJ2-5; no clear D gene. This CDR3 has 14 amino acids. Germline values: CDR1 LGHNA, CDR2 YNFKEQ. V gave up 0 bases and J gave up 4 bases, with 9 bases separating them. The CDR3 sequence: CASSQEARIETQYF. CDR3 DNA: TGTGCCAGCAGCCAAGAAGCTCGGATAGAGACCCAGTACTTC.

The chain is built from TRBV3-1 (or the pseudogene TRBV3-2) and TRBJ2-2; D gene uncertain. The V gene lost 0 bases and the J gene lost 4 bases, with 12 bases spanning the gap. Germline CDR1 is LGHDT and CDR2 is YNNKEL (reference sequence). This CDR3 has 16 residues. The CDR3 nucleotides read TGTGCCAGCAGCCAAGAAGGGTTCGCGAGCACCGGGGAGCTGTTTTTT. Protein product: CASSQEGFASTGELFF.

The CDR3 protein is CASSLGTQRGNTGELFF. DNA of the CDR3: TGTGCCAGCAGCTTAGGGACCCAGCGGGGGAACACCGGGGAGCTGTTTTTT. V gene TRBV7-6 combines with J gene TRBJ2-2; TRBD2 matches at 7 bases. This CDR3 region has 17 residues. V lost 1 base and J lost 1; bases outside the gene matches: 6. From germline, CDR1 is SGHVS and CDR2 FNYEAQ.

About this clone itself: A read error may produce the germline difference seen at one junction end. The chain combines TRBV18 with TRBJ2-2; 10 bases map to TRBD1. Germline V gene lookup returns CDR1 KGHSH and CDR2 LQKENI. The CDR3 has 16 residues. In DNA form, the CDR3 reads TGTGCCAACTCACCAAAAGGGACAGGGGTTACCGGGGAGCTGTTTTTT. Translating it yields CANSPKGTGVTGELFF.

J is TRBJ2-7 and V is TRBV5-1, with 8 positions matching TRBD2. Germline CDR1 SGHRS, CDR2 YFSETQ. This CDR3 comprises 17 residues. J lost 3 bases, V lost 0 bases, and 11 bases had no gene match. CDR3 amino acids: CASSLANSGSIIYEQYF. DNA for the CDR3: TGCGCCAGCAGCTTGGCCAACAGCGGGAGTATCATCTACGAGCAGTACTTC.

This chain links TRBV18 with TRBJ1-2, with D unresolved. This CDR3 spans 14 amino acids. With 0 bases removed from V and 5 bases from J, the gap between germline ends came to 10 bases. Germline V gene sequence: CDR1 KGHSH, CDR2 LQKENI. CDR3 sequence reads: CASSPPEQLYGYTF. The CDR3, as DNA: TGTGCCAGCTCACCACCGGAACAGCTTTATGGCTACACCTTC.

The chain is built from TRBV5-5 and TRBJ2-7; 9 bases map to TRBD1. V dropped 0 bases and J dropped 3; count of bases not matched to a gene: 7. The CDR3 is made up of 16 amino acids. The V gene's germline CDR1 is SGHKS and CDR2 YYEKEE (reference sequence). The CDR3 reads CASSLGLTGGGYEQYF. The CDR3 nucleotides are TGTGCCAGCAGCTTGGGCCTGACAGGGGGAGGCTACGAGCAGTACTTC.

The chain couples TRBV7-9 to TRBJ2-3, with 8 positions matching TRBD2. The CDR3 runs to 17 residues. Germline V gene lookup returns CDR1 SEHNR and CDR2 FQNEAQ (reference sequence). The J segment lost 2 bases and the V segment lost 3 bases, leaving 10 bases of the junction unmatched. Here the CDR3 reads CASSLRYGREDTDTQYF. CDR3 sequence (DNA): TGTGCCAGCAGCTTGCGGTATGGGCGGGAGGACACAGATACGCAGTATTTT.

The chain joins TRBV5-1 to TRBJ2-6, with D possibly matching TRBD1 (5 bases). The CDR3 has 16 amino acids. Trimming removed 4 bases from V and 2 bases from J, with 13 bases in between. Germline CDR1 SGHRS, CDR2 YFSETQ. CDR3 sequence (DNA): TGCGCCAGCAGCCTGGTGTTGGACACTGGGGCCAACGTCCTGACTTTC. It yields the protein CASSLVLDTGANVLTF.

About this clone: A junction end diverges from the germline sequence, so it may reflect a read error. The V gene is TRBV7-7, the J gene TRBJ2-2, with 11 bases identical to TRBD2. The CDR3 contains 20 residues. CDR1 SSHAT and CDR2 FNYEAQ come from the germline V gene (reference sequence). CDR3 bases: TGTGCTAGCAGCTTAGTCGTAGCGGGAGGGCCATTCCCTCAAACCGGGGAGCTGTTTTTT. This codes for CASSLVVAGGPFPQTGELFF.

This chain joins TRBV27 and TRBJ2-2; D is unresolved. The CDR3 runs 13 residues. V dropped 2 bases and J dropped 8 bases, with 9 bases sitting between them. Germline V gene data show CDR1 as MNHEY and CDR2 as SMNVEV (reference sequence). The CDR3 DNA reads TGTGCCAGCAGTTTAATAGGTGGTGGGGAGCTGTTTTTT. Its protein product is CASSLIGGGELFF.

The V call is TRBV11-2, the J call TRBJ2-1, with 7 positions matching TRBD1. CDR3 size: 14 residues. With 6 bases clipped from V and 4 bases from J, the junction kept 6 bases outside the gene matches. The germline gives CDR1 SGHAT, CDR2 FQNNGV. In nucleotides, the CDR3 is TGTGCCAGCAGTTCCGGGACAGTTTACAATGAGCAGTTCTTC. Its translation is CASSSGTVYNEQFF. The whole variable domain, remainder taken from reference TRBV11-2 and TRBJ2-1, is EAGVAQSPRYKIIEKRQSVAFWCNPISGHATLYWYQQILGQGPKLLIQFQNNGVVDDSQLPKDRFSAERLKGVDSTLKIQPAKLEDSAVYLCASSSGTVYNEQFFGPGTRLTVL.

This clone was recorded once. The chain uses TRBV5-4 and TRBJ1-6, with 7 nucleotides matching TRBD1. The CDR3 spans 16 residues. The V gene's germline CDR1 is SGHNT and CDR2 YYREEE (reference sequence). The V segment lost 4 bases and the J segment 1 base; nucleotides outside the gene matches: 5. CDR3 DNA: TGTGCCAGCAGCCCTCAGGGGGGATCCTATAATTCACCCCTCCACTTT. This encodes CASSPQGGSYNSPLHF. The whole variable domain, remainder taken from reference TRBV5-4 and TRBJ1-6, is ETGVTQSPTHLIKTRGQQVTLRCSSQSGHNTVSWYQQALGQGPQFIFQYYREEENGRGNFPPRFSGLQFPNYSSELNVNALELDDSALYLCASSPQGGSYNSPLHFGNGTRLTVT.

The chain joins TRBV19 to TRBJ2-5; perhaps TRBD2 as D (5 bases). The V end lost 5 bases, the J end lost 2 bases, and 12 bases lay between the germline ends. The CDR3 extends over 14 amino acids. The germline V gene has CDR1 LNHDA and CDR2 SQIVND (reference sequence). This chain's CDR3 is CASSPPQRQETQYF. The CDR3 DNA sequence: TGTGCCAGTAGTCCCCCGCAGCGGCAAGAGACCCAGTACTTC.

The genes are TRBV7-9 and TRBJ2-6; D not resolved. V was clipped by 5 bases and J by 0 bases, with 8 bases between them. The germline V gene has CDR1 SEHNR and CDR2 FQNEAQ (reference sequence). The CDR3 runs to 15 residues. The CDR3 loop is CASSTYSSGANVLTF. The CDR3 DNA sequence: TGTGCCAGCAGCACATACAGCTCTGGGGCCAACGTCCTGACTTTC.

This chain links TRBV11-2 with TRBJ2-7; 12 nucleotides line up with TRBD2. V was pared by 1 base and J by 0 bases, with 10 bases of the junction left unmatched. Germline V gene sequence: CDR1 SGHAT, CDR2 FQNNGV. The CDR3 is 19 amino acids. In DNA, the CDR3 is TGTGCCAGCAGCTTAGGAAACTCTCTGACTAGCGGGAGCTCCTACGAGCAGTACTTC. Amino acids: CASSLGNSLTSGSSYEQYF.

This chain uses TRBV18 with TRBJ2-2, with 9 bases that match TRBD1. V was clipped by 5 bases and J by 0 bases; unmatched bases: 4. This CDR3 contains 16 residues. CDR1 KGHSH and CDR2 LQKENI come from the germline V gene. The CDR3 coding sequence is TGTGCCAGCTCATATGGGACAGGGACGAACACCGGGGAGCTGTTTTTT. Protein sequence: CASSYGTGTNTGELFF.

The CDR3 here is CASSLGGTPNQPQHF. CDR3 coding DNA: TGTGCCAGCAGCTTGGGTGGGACACCTAATCAGCCCCAGCATTTT. J is TRBJ1-5 and V is TRBV5-6; the D gene is possibly TRBD1 (6 bases). V lost 0 bases, J lost 4 bases, and 11 bases lay in between. CDR1 is SGHDT, CDR2 YYEEEE, per germline. This CDR3 contains 15 residues.

This clone showed up just once. V gene TRBV24-1 combines with J gene TRBJ1-1; the match to TRBD1 covers 7 bases. Unmatched junction bases numbered 6, after V lost 5 bases and J lost 1 base. The germline V gene encodes CDR1 KGHDR and CDR2 SFDVKD. The CDR3 covers 15 residues. The DNA of the CDR3 is TGTGCCACCAGTGGTTCGACAGGGCCGAACACTGAAGCTTTCTTT. This encodes CATSGSTGPNTEAFF.

The chain links TRBV5-6 to TRBJ1-4; D unclear. The germline CDR1 and CDR2 sequences are SGHDT and YYEEEE. V lost 0 bases to trimming and J lost 6 bases, with 6 bases between them. There are 13 residues in the CDR3. The DNA for the CDR3 is TGTGCCAGCAGCTTGGGGGCGTATGAAAAACTGTTTTTT. Amino acids: CASSLGAYEKLFF.

The chain has TRBV24-1 and TRBJ2-3; D not certain. The CDR3 is 14 residues long. Germline V gives CDR1 KGHDR, CDR2 SFDVKD. With 7 bases removed from V and 0 bases from J, the gap between germline ends came to 10 bases. The CDR3 sequence is CATRPGQSTDTQYF. CDR3 nucleotides: TGTGCCACCAGACCGGGCCAGAGCACAGATACGCAGTATTTT.

This clone was seen once. The chain has TRBV11-1 and TRBJ2-7; weak D call: TRBD1 (6 bases). V was pared by 5 bases and J by 4 bases, with 18 bases between. The CDR3 is 15 residues long. Germline lookup yields CDR1 SGHAT and CDR2 FQDESV (reference sequence). The CDR3 bases are TGTGCCAGCAGCCTATACACAGGGTTACTATACGAGCAGTACTTC. It specifies CASSLYTGLLYEQYF.

V and J are TRBV28 and TRBJ2-7, with 10 bases identical to TRBD2. V was pared by 8 bases and J by 2 bases, with 3 bases of the junction left unmatched. Germline values: CDR1 MDHEN, CDR2 SYDVKM. This CDR3 is 13 amino acids long. The CDR3 DNA is TGTGCCAGCGGACTAGCGGCTCCCTACGAGCAGTACTTC. Translated: CASGLAAPYEQYF.